This passage covers 2 T cell receptor beta chains from one sample sequenced in a study of neoadjuvant anti-PD-1 for oral cavity cancer. The sample's time point: after neoadjuvant nivolumab, at surgical resection. Only in-frame clones appear in the TCRdb table, and some are missing; sequencing was by immunoSEQ multiplex PCR. The sample contains about 10,000 clones, about 60% of which appear only once. Specimen: PBMCs, collected after nivolumab (anti-PD-1) treatment. These receptor sequences come from a person between 40 and 85 years old with oral cavity squamous cell carcinoma.

Only one count was recorded for this clone. This chain connects TRBV6-1 to TRBJ2-3, with a tentative D call TRBD1 (6 bases). The V end lost 6 bases, the J end lost 3 bases, and 13 bases lay between the germline ends. The germline V gene encodes CDR1 MNHNS and CDR2 SASEGT. The CDR3 is 14 amino acids. CDR3 coding DNA: TGTGCCAGCAGCCTTACAGGGCGGACAGATACGCAGTATTTT. It yields the protein CASSLTGRTDTQYF.

This clone was detected a few times. The V gene is TRBV4-2, the J gene TRBJ1-1; D call uncertain. V lost 5 bases, J lost 4 bases, and 11 bases lay in between. This CDR3 is 13 amino acids long. The V gene's germline CDR1 is LGHNA and CDR2 YNFKEQ. As DNA, the CDR3 is TGTGCCAGCAGCGCATATGAGAGCACTGAAGCTTTCTTT. Translation gives CASSAYESTEAFF.